This is a list of T cell receptor beta chains from one sample in a study of breast tumors, draining lymph nodes, adjacent tissues. TCRdb analysed the multiplex PCR reads with MiXCR anew, one entry per CDR3 protein. Among some 150,000 distinct CDR3 sequences listed, around 35% were seen once. The sequencing input was axillary lymph node tissue. The receptor set was obtained from a female donor with breast cancer. Some clones in this sample may be carry-over from other donors' samples. The CDR3 runs from the conserved cysteine through the conserved F or W.

v_gene | CDR3aa
TRBV5-1 | CASSLVLGDDQYF
TRBV20-1 | CSASPGTNTIYF
TRBV7-6 | CASSSRTGGSYEHF
TRBV29-1 | CSVATRLSSYTF
TRBV6-5 | CASSPPGHRVETQYF
TRBV5-1 | CASSLKTGGDTQYF
TRBV7-9 | CASSFYICSARVRTRALGDEQYF
TRBV7-9 | CASSLAGEPDTQYF
TRBV9 | CASSVGSTSAGDTQYF
TRBV24-1 | CATSDLSTSGGTDTQYF
TRBV5-1 | CASSRTGWRSYEQYF
TRBV27 | CASSLTIGVEQYF
TRBV3-1 | CASSPTKRTRQGAGGYTF
TRBV4-3 | CASSQMLAGFQETQYF
TRBV20-1 | CSAFSRRGNQPQHF
TRBV29-1 | CSVESGPSYNEQFF
TRBV19 | CASRWGQGATEAFF
TRBV2 | CASSGPTGGKEKLFF
TRBV12-3/TRBV12-4 | CASRARRGTGELFF
TRBV2 | CASSEQGVNSPLHF
TRBV30 | CAWFSGSGNTIYF
TRBV6-2/TRBV6-3 | CASGLADTDTQYF
TRBV6-5 | CASRIDYEQYF
TRBV5-6 | CASKDRGAWNTEAFF
TRBV9 | CASSVADNEQFF
TRBV11-1 | CASSSKQGVNSPLHF
TRBV20-1 | CSAEGEQGNQPQHF
TRBV5-1 | CASSSLGQGRGQETQYF
TRBV15 | CATSTTSGIASTDTQYF
TRBV2 | CASSPGGASTDTQYF
TRBV28 | CASGGTFYGYTF
TRBV30 | CAWSVSQGGYTF
TRBV7-3 | CASSLQGVPVNEQFF
TRBV5-1 | CASSLGVNEKLFF
TRBV20-1 | CSARVPVGTDTQYF
TRBV7-9 | CASSRNEQFF
TRBV20-1 | CSARSQGEIEGANVLTF
TRBV19 | CASRHGGADTQYF
TRBV7-9 | CASSYPGLAGGNYNEQFF
TRBV5-1 | CASSLPMDTQYF
TRBV12-3/TRBV12-4 | CASSRTGRPEAFF
TRBV6-1 | CASSQRRSYGYTF
TRBV9 | CASSLEGATNEAFF
TRBV20-1 | CSARDPSDGASETQYF
TRBV19 | CASSTWGREKNIQYF
TRBV28 | CASSSPGQDPYEQYF
TRBV5-5 | CASGGLAQNNEQFF
TRBV6-2/TRBV6-3 | CASSPRTGSRAQYF
TRBV14 | CASSQGSGAYNEQFF
TRBV6-5 | CASRSGTSRDTQYF
TRBV19 | CASSPRTGGANEKLFF
TRBV13 | CASSGRSQGAYGYTF
TRBV6-2/TRBV6-3 | CASSKLGAEETQYF
TRBV19 | CASSIDLGRGAYSNQPQHF